This TCR beta chain came from a study of cytomegalovirus exposure and HLA in healthy donors. Unmatched junction bases numbered 6, after V lost 0 bases and J lost 0 bases. The CDR3 has 17 amino acids. The germline V gene encodes CDR1 SGHRS and CDR2 YFSETQ. The PCR employed 60 Vbeta primers together with 13 Jbeta primers. Authors' methods: About 10 million shared chains were among 65 million to 85 million unique TCR beta chains counted in a later analysis. Profiled with immunoSEQ multiplex PCR; TCRdb holds only in-frame clones, not every one. V and J calls and clone size come straight from that table; D and trimming were deduced from the DNA. In the table there are some 150,000 clones, approximately 73% of which are singletons.

The source material was PBMCs. The sequence was obtained from a human donor in good health. The rearrangement uses TRBV5-1 and TRBJ1-3, with 7 positions matching TRBD1. CDR3 residues: CASSLALGTVSGNTIYF. DNA of the CDR3: TGCGCCAGCAGCTTGGCCCTCGGGACAGTCTCTGGAAACACCATATATTTT.